This T cell receptor beta chain was captured by sequencing in a study of control samples from healthy donors and cancer patients. Sequencing was performed with immunoSEQ multiplex PCR; in TCRdb, only in-frame clones are kept and a portion is missing. The data hold roughly 170,000 clones, with approximately 92% observed a single time. With 8 bases removed from V and 7 bases from J, the gap between germline ends came to 21 bases. The CDR3 length is 15 residues. Germline CDR1 MNHEY, CDR2 SVGAGI. The source material was blood. This clonotype was sampled from a man between 18 and 35 years old in good health. This sequence joins TRBV6-5 and TRBJ2-1; D could derive from TRBD1 or TRBD2 (7 bases each). The CDR3 loop is CASQQRGQGGNEQFF. CDR3 coding DNA: TGTGCCAGCCAACAACGAGGTCAGGGGGGGAATGAGCAGTTCTTC.